This paragraph covers one TCR beta chain sequence. The antigen is unknown. This entry comes from a study of response to subunit inactivated influenza vaccine. In TCRdb, the RT-PCR reads were re-called with MiXCR into one record per CDR3 protein. The table includes approximately 200,000 distinct CDR3 sequences, 13% to 15% detected once. CDR1 is MNHEY, CDR2 SVGEGT, per germline. With V trimmed by 7 bases and J by 2 bases, 7 bases remained unmatched. The CDR3 length is 14 residues. Study-level results: After each seasonal influenza vaccination, few new T cells are recruited, the authors suggested.

The receptor comes from a man aged 45 to 65 who received an inactivated influenza vaccine. V and J are TRBV6-2 or TRBV6-3 and TRBJ2-7, with 8 nucleotides matching TRBD1. This specimen consisted of CD8+ T cells sorted from PBMCs, obtained around 5 days after vaccination. The CDR3 reads CASNRRDRPYEQYF. As DNA, the CDR3 is TGTGCCAGCAATCGCCGGGACAGGCCCTACGAGCAGTACTTC.